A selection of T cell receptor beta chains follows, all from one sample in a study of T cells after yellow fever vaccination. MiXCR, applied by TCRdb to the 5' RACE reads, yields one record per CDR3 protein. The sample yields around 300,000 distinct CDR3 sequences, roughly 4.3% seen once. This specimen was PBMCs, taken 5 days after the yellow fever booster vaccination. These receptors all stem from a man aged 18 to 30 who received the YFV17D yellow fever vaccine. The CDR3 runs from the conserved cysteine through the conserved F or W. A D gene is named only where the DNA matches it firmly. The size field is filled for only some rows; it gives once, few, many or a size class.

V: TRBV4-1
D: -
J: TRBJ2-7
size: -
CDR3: CASSQPLPYEQYF
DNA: TGCGCCAGCAGCCAACCTCTTCCCTACGAGCAGTACTTC

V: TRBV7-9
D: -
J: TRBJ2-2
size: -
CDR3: CASSLAPAGTRTGELFF
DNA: TGTGCCAGCAGCTTAGCTCCCGCGGGGACTCGCACCGGGGAGCTGTTTTTT

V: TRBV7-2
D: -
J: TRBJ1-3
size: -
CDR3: CASSTGTSFHSGNTIYF
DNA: TGTGCCAGCAGCACCGGGACTTCATTTCACTCTGGAAACACCATATATTTT

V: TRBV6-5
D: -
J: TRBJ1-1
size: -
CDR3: CASSYSWGAGSTLNTEAFF
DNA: TGTGCCAGCAGTTACTCATGGGGGGCAGGTTCGACTTTGAACACTGAAGCTTTCTTT

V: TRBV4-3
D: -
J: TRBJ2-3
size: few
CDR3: CASSQGIPGTSTDTQYF
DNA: TGCGCCAGCAGCCAAGGCATTCCCGGGACCAGCACAGATACGCAGTATTTT

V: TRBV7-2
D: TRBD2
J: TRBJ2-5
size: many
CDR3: CASSLRLAGYETQYF
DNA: TGTGCCAGCAGCCTCCGATTAGCGGGATACGAGACCCAGTACTTC

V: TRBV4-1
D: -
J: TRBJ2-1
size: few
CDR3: CASSQDRQRAKFF
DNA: TGCGCCAGCAGCCAAGATCGCCAGCGGGCTAAGTTCTTC

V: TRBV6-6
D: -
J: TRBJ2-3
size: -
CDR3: CASSYRVLPSTDTQYF
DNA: TGTGCCAGCAGTTACCGGGTCCTTCCTAGCACAGATACGCAGTATTTT

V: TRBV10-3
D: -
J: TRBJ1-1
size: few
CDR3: CAISEPGYTEAFF
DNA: TGTGCCATCAGTGAGCCGGGGTACACTGAAGCTTTCTTT

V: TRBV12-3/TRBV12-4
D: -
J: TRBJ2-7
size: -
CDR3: CASTLGTLGEQYF
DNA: TGTGCCAGCACCCTTGGGACCTTGGGCGAGCAGTACTTC

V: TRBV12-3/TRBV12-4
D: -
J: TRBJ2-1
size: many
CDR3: CASTLLRGLGGDEQFF
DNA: TGTGCCAGCACCCTTCTCCGGGGACTAGGGGGCGATGAGCAGTTCTTC

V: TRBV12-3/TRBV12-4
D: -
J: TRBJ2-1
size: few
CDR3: CASSWDLDNEQFF
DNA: TGTGCCAGCAGTTGGGACCTCGACAATGAGCAGTTCTTC

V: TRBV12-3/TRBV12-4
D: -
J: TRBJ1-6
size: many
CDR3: CASSLALGVSTPGNSPLHF
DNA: TGTGCCAGCAGTTTAGCGCTGGGCGTTTCCACACCGGGGAATTCACCCCTCCACTTT

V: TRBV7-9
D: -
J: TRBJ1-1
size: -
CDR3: CASSSFETGNTEAFF
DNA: TGTGCCAGCAGCAGCTTCGAAACGGGAAACACTGAAGCTTTCTTT

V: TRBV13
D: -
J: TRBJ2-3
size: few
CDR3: CASSLGASADTQYF
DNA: TGTGCCAGCAGCTTAGGGGCAAGCGCAGATACGCAGTATTTT

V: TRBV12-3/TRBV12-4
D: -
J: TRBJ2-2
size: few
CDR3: CASSFWAPNTGELFF
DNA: TGTGCCAGCAGTTTTTGGGCCCCGAACACCGGGGAGCTGTTTTTT

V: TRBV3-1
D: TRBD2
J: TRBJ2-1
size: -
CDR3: CASSPTAGGREEFF
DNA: TGTGCCAGCAGTCCAACGGCGGGGGGGAGAGAGGAGTTCTTC

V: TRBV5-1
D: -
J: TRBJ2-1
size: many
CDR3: CASSPGGRSGEQFF
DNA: TGCGCCAGCAGTCCTGGGGGGCGCTCGGGGGAGCAGTTCTTC

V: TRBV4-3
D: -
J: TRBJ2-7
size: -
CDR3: CASSQAPTGRIMDEQYF
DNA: TGCGCCAGCAGCCAAGCACCCACAGGGAGGATTATGGACGAGCAGTACTTC

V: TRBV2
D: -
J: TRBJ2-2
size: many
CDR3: CASSRPGENTGELFF
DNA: TGTGCCAGCAGCCGTCCGGGGGAAAACACCGGGGAGCTGTTTTTT

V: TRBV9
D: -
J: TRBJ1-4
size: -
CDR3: CASSVGPVGIREKLFF
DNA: TGTGCCAGCAGCGTAGGTCCAGTGGGAATTCGTGAAAAACTGTTTTTT

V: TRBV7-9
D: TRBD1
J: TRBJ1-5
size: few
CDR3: CASSLSGTGARGQPQHF
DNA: TGTGCCAGCAGCTTAAGCGGGACAGGGGCTCGGGGGCAGCCCCAGCATTTT

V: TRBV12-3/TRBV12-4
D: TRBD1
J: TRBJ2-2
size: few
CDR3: CASSLTGVTGELFF
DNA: TGTGCCAGCAGTTTAACAGGGGTGACCGGGGAGCTGTTTTTT

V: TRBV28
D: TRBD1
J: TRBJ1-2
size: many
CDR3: CALDRVVGNGYTF
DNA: TGTGCCCTGGACAGGGTGGTAGGAAATGGCTACACCTTC

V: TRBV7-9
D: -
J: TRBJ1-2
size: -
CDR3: CAGVQVLFGGRNYGYTF
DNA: TGTGCCGGAGTACAGGTTCTCTTTGGCGGACGGAACTATGGCTACACCTTC

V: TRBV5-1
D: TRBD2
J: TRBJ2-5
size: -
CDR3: CASSGGLAGSETQYF
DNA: TGCGCCAGCAGCGGGGGACTAGCGGGGTCAGAGACCCAGTACTTC

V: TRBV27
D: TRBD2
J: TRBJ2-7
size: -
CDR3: CASSQWGGTPYEQF
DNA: TGTGCCAGCAGCCAATGGGGGGGTACGCCCTACGAGCAGTTC

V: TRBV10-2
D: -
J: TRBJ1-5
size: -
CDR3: CASSESRAQPQHF
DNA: TGCGCCAGCAGTGAGTCGCGCGCTCAGCCCCAGCATTTT

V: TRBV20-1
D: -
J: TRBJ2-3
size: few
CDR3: CTTTLTSTDTQYF
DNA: TGCACCACTACCCTTACTAGCACAGATACGCAGTATTTT

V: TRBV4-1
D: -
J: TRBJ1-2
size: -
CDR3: CASSQAPGRHYGYTF
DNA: TGCGCCAGCAGCCAAGCCCCAGGACGGCACTATGGCTACACCTTC

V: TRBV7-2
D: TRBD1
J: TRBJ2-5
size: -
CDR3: CASSQGQSKETQYF
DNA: TGTGCCAGCAGCCAGGGACAGAGTAAAGAGACCCAGTACTTC

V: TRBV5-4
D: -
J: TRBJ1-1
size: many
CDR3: CASSLDLTEAFF
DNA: TGTGCCAGCAGCTTGGATCTGACAGAAGCTTTCTTT

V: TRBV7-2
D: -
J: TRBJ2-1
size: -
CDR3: CASSPLAFNVFNEQFF
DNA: TGTGCCAGCAGCCCCCTAGCGTTTAACGTCTTTAATGAGCAGTTCTTC

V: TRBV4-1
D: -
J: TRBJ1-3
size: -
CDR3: CASSPLAGSGNTIYF
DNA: TGCGCCAGCAGCCCCCTGGCGGGATCTGGAAACACCATATATTTT

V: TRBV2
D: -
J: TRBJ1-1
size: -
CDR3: CASSDRGVGTEAFF
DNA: TGTGCCAGCAGTGACAGAGGGGTGGGCACTGAAGCTTTCTTT

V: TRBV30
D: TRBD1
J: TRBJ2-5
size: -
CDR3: CAWSGQGAETQYF
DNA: TGTGCCTGGAGCGGACAGGGAGCAGAGACCCAGTACTTC

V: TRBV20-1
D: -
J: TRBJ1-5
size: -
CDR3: CSARDPTGGFQPQHF
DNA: TGCAGTGCTAGGGACCCGACGGGGGGCTTCCAGCCCCAGCATTTT